These 15 T cell receptor beta chains originate from one sample sequenced in a study of T cells expressing NK-cell markers. TCRdb re-called the 5' RACE reads, yielding one record per CDR3 amino acid sequence without DNA. The sample has about 370,000 distinct CDR3 sequences. Sequenced input: blood T cells: a sorted CD56 or NKG2C T cell subset, CD4+ or CD8+ T cells, or bulk PBMC T cells (not recorded which). These receptors all come from a woman aged 45-59 years in good health.

The chain uses TRBV10-3 and TRBJ1-5; TCRdb outputs TRBD1, but without DNA this stays unchecked. CDR1 ENHRY and CDR2 SYGVKD come from the germline V gene. CDR3 length: 14 amino acids. CDR3 region: CAISESGGGQPQHF.

The chain combines TRBV5-5 with TRBJ1-3. Germline lookup yields CDR1 SGHKS and CDR2 YYEKEE (reference sequence). CDR3 length equals 14 residues. The CDR3 sequence: CASSKDRARNTIYF.

The CDR3 spells CASSSERGELFF. The rearrangement joins TRBV5-1 to TRBJ2-2. Looked up from germline, CDR1 is SGHRS and CDR2 is YFSETQ. The CDR3 consists of 12 residues.

The chain is built from TRBV28 and TRBJ2-1. Germline lookup yields CDR1 MDHEN and CDR2 SYDVKM. The CDR3 runs to 17 residues. CDR3 sequence: CASSYRGVDGIYNEQFF.

The V and J genes are TRBV25-1 and TRBJ2-1. Germline CDR1 and CDR2: MGHDK and SYGVNS. CDR3 size: 11 residues. The CDR3 loop reads CASSGLGREFF.

The rearrangement links TRBV25-1 to TRBJ2-7; with no DNA, the TCRdb D assignment of TRBD2 cannot be verified. The CDR3 has 13 amino acids. CDR1 MGHDK and CDR2 SYGVNS come from the germline V gene. The CDR3 protein is CASNLAGTYEQYF.

The V call is TRBV19, the J call TRBJ1-1; the TCRdb D gene call, TRBD1, has no DNA to confirm it. The germline V gene encodes CDR1 LNHDA and CDR2 SQIVND (reference sequence). The length of the CDR3 is 15 residues. CDR3 in amino acids: CASSVPGRMNTEAFF.

This sequence joins TRBV27 and TRBJ2-5; lacking DNA, the TRBD1 call made by TCRdb goes unchecked. The length of the CDR3 is 14 residues. Germline assignment: CDR1 MNHEY and CDR2 SMNVEV (reference sequence). CDR3 protein: CASSATGWQETQYF.

V and J are TRBV18 and TRBJ2-5; with no DNA, the TCRdb D assignment of TRBD1 cannot be verified. The CDR3 runs 14 residues. Germline CDR1 and CDR2: KGHSH and LQKENI. The CDR3 loop is CASSVDRRQETQYF.

The rearrangement links TRBV29-1 to TRBJ2-1; the D call from TCRdb, TRBD1, cannot be confirmed without DNA. CDR1 and CDR2 (germline): SQVTM, ANQGSEA. This CDR3 has 14 residues. The chain's CDR3 is CSVTTGLGYNEQFF.

The rearrangement uses TRBV5-1 and TRBJ2-7; TCRdb's D call of TRBD2 is untestable without DNA. The germline CDR1 and CDR2 sequences are SGHRS and YFSETQ. CDR3 length: 16 residues. CDR3 sequence: CASSLHSGLSNYEQYF.

The V and J genes are TRBV7-3 and TRBJ2-2; TCRdb selects TRBD2, and the lack of DNA leaves this call unchecked. CDR3 size: 16 residues. Germline V lookup: CDR1 SGHTA, CDR2 FQGTGA. CDR3 residues: CASSLTSGTSTGELFF.

The chain's CDR3 is CASSVGQGVKDTQYF. The chain couples TRBV9 to TRBJ2-3; TCRdb lists TRBD1, though no DNA is available to test this call. The CDR3 runs 15 residues. Germline CDR1 and CDR2: SGDLS and YYNGEE.

This sequence joins TRBV29-1 and TRBJ2-5. Germline assignment: CDR1 SQVTM and CDR2 ANQGSEA. The CDR3 loop spans 12 amino acids. CDR3 protein: CSAQAMGETQYF.

V is TRBV2 and J is TRBJ1-2. From germline, CDR1 is SNHLY and CDR2 FYNNEI. This CDR3 region has 11 residues. CDR3 loop: CASSDWGGYTF.